This TCR beta chain was sequenced during a study of cytomegalovirus exposure and HLA in healthy donors. In the study overall: Unique TCRs from HLA-typed donors, 65 million to 85 million of them, were held in an early data release.

Primers for the PCR totalled 60 Vbeta and 13 Jbeta. This table comes from immunoSEQ multiplex PCR, and its TCRdb copy is limited to in-frame clones, with some not included. The data contain over 100,000 clones, 83% of them singletons. The V end lost 0 bases, the J end lost 8 bases, and 13 bases lay between the germline ends. This CDR3 spans 15 amino acids. In germline, CDR1 is MGHDK, CDR2 SYGVNS. This clone was observed a few times. This receptor was identified in a man between 35 and 55 years old in good health and CMV-seronegative. This chain uses TRBV25-1 with TRBJ1-4; D possibly corresponds to TRBD1 (5 bases). The sequencing input was PBMCs. CDR3 sequence: CASSEYTLGREKLFF. In DNA form, the CDR3 reads TGTGCCAGCAGTGAATATACGCTGGGGCGGGAAAAACTGTTTTTT.